The rows below give T cell receptor beta chains drawn from one sample of a study of T cells after yellow fever vaccination. From the 5' RACE reads, TCRdb called clonotypes with MiXCR, one entry per CDR3 protein. This sample carries under 400,000 distinct CDR3 sequences, 11% of them seen once, and the ten largest clones take roughly 18%. The source was PBMCs, collected on the day of the first yellow fever vaccination. These receptor sequences come from a man between 18 and 29 years old who received the YFV17D yellow fever vaccine. Both conserved end residues are part of each CDR3. A D gene is named only where the DNA matches it firmly. Clone sizes are given selectively: once, few, many, or a class where the clone is expanded.

v_gene,j_gene,abundance,d_gene,CDR3nt,CDR3aa
TRBV5-1,TRBJ2-5,.,TRBD2,TGCGCCAGCAGCTTGATGACTAGCGGGGCGGAAGAGACCCAGTACTTC,CASSLMTSGAEETQYF
TRBV28,TRBJ2-5,.,TRBD2,TGTGCCAGCAGCCTACTAGCGGAGGGGCTCGGGGAGACCCAGTACTTC,CASSLLAEGLGETQYF
TRBV7-2,TRBJ2-7,.,TRBD1,TGTGCCAGCAGCTTAGTCGGGACAGGGAACTACGAGCAGTACTTC,CASSLVGTGNYEQYF
TRBV18,TRBJ1-1,.,.,TGTGCCAGCTCAGCGGTGGCTTGGGGGGGAGTCTTT,CASSAVAWGGVF
TRBV18,TRBJ2-1,few,TRBD1,TGTGCCAGCTCACCACCGTCTGGGACAGGCTCCTACAATGAGCAGTTCTTC,CASSPPSGTGSYNEQFF
TRBV7-2,TRBJ2-7,.,TRBD2,TGTGCCAGCAGCTCTAGCGGGAGCTCCTACGAGCAGTACTTC,CASSSSGSSYEQYF
TRBV6-5,TRBJ2-3,many,.,TGTGCCAGCAGTTATAGAGAAACAGATACGCAGTATTTT,CASSYRETDTQYF
TRBV7-2,TRBJ2-2,.,.,TGTGCCAGCAGCTTAGACTCGGCCCTCAACACCGGGGAGCTGTTTTTT,CASSLDSALNTGELFF
TRBV7-3,TRBJ1-1,.,.,TGTGCCAGCAGCCCACGGGCAGGGTCTGAAGCTTTCTTT,CASSPRAGSEAFF
TRBV9,TRBJ2-2,.,.,TGTGCCAGCAGCCCCAGGGGGGCGACGAACACCGGGGAGCTGTTTTTT,CASSPRGATNTGELFF
TRBV29-1,TRBJ1-2,.,.,TGCAGCGTAGGCCATCATGAAACAATTGGCTACACCTTC,CSVGHHETIGYTF
TRBV7-9,TRBJ2-7,few,TRBD2,TGTGCCAGCAGCCGTAGCGGGGGCGACGAGCAGTACTTC,CASSRSGGDEQYF
TRBV20-1,TRBJ2-1,few,.,TGCAGCAAACAGGAGAGCTCCTACAATGAGCAGTTCTTC,CSKQESSYNEQFF
TRBV11-2,TRBJ2-3,.,TRBD2,TGTGCCAGCAGCAAAGCCGGGACTAGCGGGGGGTATATCACAGATACGCAGTATTTT,CASSKAGTSGGYITDTQYF
TRBV28,TRBJ2-1,few,.,TGTGCCACGTTGGGGGGGCCTAGTACGAATGAGCAGTTCTTC,CATLGGPSTNEQFF
TRBV4-3,TRBJ2-3,.,.,TGCGCCAGCAGCCAACAAAGCGGAGATACGCAGTATTTT,CASSQQSGDTQYF
TRBV6-2/TRBV6-3,TRBJ2-1,.,.,TGTGCCAGCAGTGCGTTTTTCCAGGCCGGTAAGGGGAATGAGCAGTTCTTC,CASSAFFQAGKGNEQFF
TRBV7-9,TRBJ1-1,few,TRBD1,TGTGCCAGCAGCTTAGAGCAGCAGGGGGGCACTGAAGCTTTCTTT,CASSLEQQGGTEAFF
TRBV5-1,TRBJ2-1,.,.,TGCGCCAGCAGCTTGAAACCTGACTGGGTGAATGAGCAGTTCTTC,CASSLKPDWVNEQFF
TRBV7-2,TRBJ2-5,few,.,TGTGCCAGCAGCTTAACCAGGGGAACTTTAGAGACCCAGTACTTC,CASSLTRGTLETQYF
TRBV5-1,TRBJ2-1,many,.,TGCGCCAGCAGCTTGGGGTCCTGGGGGTCCAATGAGCAGTTCTTC,CASSLGSWGSNEQFF
TRBV7-3,TRBJ2-1,many,.,TGTGCCAGCAGCTTAAGTCCCAATGAGCAGTTCTTC,CASSLSPNEQFF
TRBV5-5,TRBJ1-6,.,TRBD1,TGTGCCAGCAGCATAACAGGGGGCTCCTATAATTCACCCCTCCACTTT,CASSITGGSYNSPLHF
TRBV6-1,TRBJ2-3,.,TRBD1,TGTGCCAGCGCCCGGGACAGGGGGGACACAGATACGCAGTATTTT,CASARDRGDTDTQYF
TRBV5-5,TRBJ2-1,few,TRBD1,TGTGCCAGCAGCCTGGACAGGGGAACCCTGCAGTTCTTC,CASSLDRGTLQFF
TRBV2,TRBJ1-5,.,.,TGTGCCAGCAGTGAAGAAAGCAATCAGCCCCAGCATTTT,CASSEESNQPQHF
TRBV4-3,TRBJ1-6,few,.,TGCGCCAGCAGCCAAGATCGGGGGGGTGGCTCCTATAATTCACCCCTCCACTTT,CASSQDRGGGSYNSPLHF
TRBV7-9,TRBJ1-4,.,.,TGTGCCAGCAGCTTTCCTCGGGACGCGGGTGAAAAACTGTTTTTT,CASSFPRDAGEKLFF
TRBV5-1,TRBJ2-1,.,TRBD2,TGCGCCAGCAGCTTGGTCCTAGCGGGGGCCGGGGATGAGCAGTTCTTC,CASSLVLAGAGDEQFF
TRBV28,TRBJ2-3,many,.,TGTGCCAGCAGCCAGACGGGGCAGTCAGGGATTGATACGCAGTATTTT,CASSQTGQSGIDTQYF
TRBV12-3/TRBV12-4,TRBJ2-2,.,.,TGTGCCAGCAGTCAAACAATAACCGGGGAGCTGTTTTTT,CASSQTITGELFF
TRBV5-1,TRBJ1-6,.,.,TGCGCCAGCAGCTCATTACGGGGAGGCTCCTATAATTCACCCCTCCACTTT,CASSSLRGGSYNSPLHF
TRBV9,TRBJ2-3,.,TRBD2,TGTGCCAGCAGCGTAGGTGGACTAGGTGTCACAGATACGCAGTATTTT,CASSVGGLGVTDTQYF
TRBV12-3/TRBV12-4,TRBJ1-1,many,.,TGTGCCAGCAGTTTAGGGCCGAACACTGAAGCTTTCTTT,CASSLGPNTEAFF
TRBV6-5,TRBJ1-1,few,.,TGTGCCAGCAGTTACGGGGTCCGGAACACTGAAGCTTTCTTT,CASSYGVRNTEAFF
TRBV18,TRBJ2-1,few,.,TGTGCCAGCTCACCGCCGTCCGGGCCGACGAGGGTAAATGAGCAGTTCTTC,CASSPPSGPTRVNEQFF
TRBV6-2/TRBV6-3,TRBJ2-1,few,TRBD2,TGTGCCAGCACCTCCGCTGCGGGGGGGATCTACAATGAGCAGTTCTTC,CASTSAAGGIYNEQFF
TRBV7-9,TRBJ1-3,many,TRBD1,TGTGCCAGCAGCGTCGGGACAGGGGCTGGAAACACCATATATTTT,CASSVGTGAGNTIYF
TRBV7-2,TRBJ2-5,.,.,TGTGCCAGCACGGACAGTCCTCAAGAGACCCAGTACTTC,CASTDSPQETQYF
TRBV2,TRBJ1-2,.,.,TGTGCCAGCAGTGTAGAGGCGTATGGCTACACCTTC,CASSVEAYGYTF
TRBV7-2,TRBJ2-1,many,.,TGTGCCAGCAGCTTATTAGGAACGAGCTCCTACAATGAGCAGTTCTTC,CASSLLGTSSYNEQFF
TRBV19,TRBJ2-6,.,.,TGTGCCAGTAGTGGGGGGGCGCCTGGGGCCAACGTCCTGACTTTC,CASSGGAPGANVLTF
TRBV7-2,TRBJ2-1,.,TRBD2,TGTGCCAGCAACGAGCGGGGGGGATACAATGAGCAGTTCTTC,CASNERGGYNEQFF
TRBV10-2,TRBJ1-1,.,.,TGCGCCAGCAGTGAGTTTAGGAACACTGAAGCTTTCTTT,CASSEFRNTEAFF
TRBV5-4,TRBJ2-7,few,TRBD1,TGTGCCAGCAGCCGAGGGACAGGGGGTAGATACGAGCAGTACTTC,CASSRGTGGRYEQYF
TRBV9,TRBJ1-6,.,TRBD1,TGTGCCAGCAGCGTTGGGGTCCCGGACAGGGCGGATTCACCCCTCCACTTT,CASSVGVPDRADSPLHF
TRBV4-2,TRBJ1-6,many,TRBD1,TGTGCCAGCAGCCAATTGGGACAGCTGTCTAGTTCACCCCTCCACTTT,CASSQLGQLSSSPLHF
TRBV7-2,TRBJ2-5,few,.,TGTGCCAGCAGCTCAGGGAGAATAGCGACGGGAGAGACCCAGTACTTC,CASSSGRIATGETQYF
TRBV4-1,TRBJ2-1,few,.,TGCGCCAGCAGCCAAGATGAGAGGGACGGGAATGAGCAGTTCTTC,CASSQDERDGNEQFF
TRBV5-6,TRBJ2-3,many,TRBD1,TGTGCCAGCAGCTTGATTCCGGGACAGGGGAAAGATACGCAGTATTTT,CASSLIPGQGKDTQYF
TRBV25-1,TRBJ2-3,.,TRBD2,TGTGCCAGCAGTGAATCCCGGACTAGTTATACAGATACGCAGTATTTT,CASSESRTSYTDTQYF